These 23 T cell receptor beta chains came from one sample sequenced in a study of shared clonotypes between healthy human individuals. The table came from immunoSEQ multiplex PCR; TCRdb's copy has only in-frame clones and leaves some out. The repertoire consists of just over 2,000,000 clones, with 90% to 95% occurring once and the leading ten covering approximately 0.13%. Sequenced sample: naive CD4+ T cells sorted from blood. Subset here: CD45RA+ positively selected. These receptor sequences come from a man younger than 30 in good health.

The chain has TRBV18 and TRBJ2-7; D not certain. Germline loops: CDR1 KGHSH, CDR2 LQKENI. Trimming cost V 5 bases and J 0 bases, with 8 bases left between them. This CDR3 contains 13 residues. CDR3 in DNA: TGTGCCAGCTCAGCAACAGTCTCCTACGAGCAGTACTTC. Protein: CASSATVSYEQYF.

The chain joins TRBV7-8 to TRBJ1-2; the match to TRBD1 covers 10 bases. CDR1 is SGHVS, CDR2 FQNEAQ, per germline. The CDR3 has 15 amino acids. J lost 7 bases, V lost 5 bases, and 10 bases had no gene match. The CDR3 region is CASSPRVGQGFGYTF. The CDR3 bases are TGTGCCAGCAGCCCGCGGGTGGGACAGGGGTTTGGCTACACCTTC. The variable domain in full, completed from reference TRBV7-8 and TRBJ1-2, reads GAGVSQSPRYKVAKRGQDVALRCDPISGHVSLFWYQQALGQGPEFLTYFQNEAQLDKSGLPSDRFFAERPEGSVSTLKIQRTQQEDSAVYLCASSPRVGQGFGYTFGSGTRLTVV.

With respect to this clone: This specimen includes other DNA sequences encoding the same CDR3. The CDR3 loop reads CASSEAGGTYEQYF. For the CDR3, the DNA is TGTGCCAGCAGTGAGGCGGGAGGGACCTACGAGCAGTACTTC. This chain joins TRBV6-1 and TRBJ2-7; 9 bases agree with TRBD2. Trimming cost V 3 bases and J 2 bases; bases outside gene matches: 2. This CDR3 spans 14 amino acids. The germline V gene encodes CDR1 MNHNS and CDR2 SASEGT.

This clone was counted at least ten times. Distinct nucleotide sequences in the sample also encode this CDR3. CDR3 region: CAWSALGGEVSPLHF. CDR3 nucleotide sequence: TGTGCCTGGAGTGCCTTAGGGGGCGAGGTTTCACCCCTCCACTTT. V and J are TRBV30 and TRBJ1-6; 7 positions match TRBD1. Germline V gene data show CDR1 as GTSNPN and CDR2 as SVGIG (reference sequence). V shed 1 base and J 9 bases; nucleotides not matched to a gene: 9. The CDR3 is 15 amino acids.

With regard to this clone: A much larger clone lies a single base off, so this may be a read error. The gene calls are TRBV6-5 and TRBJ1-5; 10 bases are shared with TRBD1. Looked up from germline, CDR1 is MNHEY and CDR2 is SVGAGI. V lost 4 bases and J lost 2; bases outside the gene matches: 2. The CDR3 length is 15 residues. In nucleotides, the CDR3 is TGTGCCAGCAGTTGGGGGACAGGGGGCAATCAGCCCCAGCATTTT. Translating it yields CASSWGTGGNQPQHF.

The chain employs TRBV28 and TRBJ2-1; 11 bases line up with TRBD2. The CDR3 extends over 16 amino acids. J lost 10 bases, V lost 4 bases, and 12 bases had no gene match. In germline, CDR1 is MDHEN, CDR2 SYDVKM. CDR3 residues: CASSYSGRADVVEQFF. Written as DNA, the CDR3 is TGTGCCAGCAGTTATAGCGGGAGGGCCGATGTGGTCGAGCAGTTCTTC.

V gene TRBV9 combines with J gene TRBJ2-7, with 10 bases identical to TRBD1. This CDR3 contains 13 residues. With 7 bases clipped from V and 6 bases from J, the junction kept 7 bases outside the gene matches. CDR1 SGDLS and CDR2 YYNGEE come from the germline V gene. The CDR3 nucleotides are TGTGCCAGCGGAAGACAGGGGGCCGGCGAGCAGTACTTC. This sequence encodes CASGRQGAGEQYF.

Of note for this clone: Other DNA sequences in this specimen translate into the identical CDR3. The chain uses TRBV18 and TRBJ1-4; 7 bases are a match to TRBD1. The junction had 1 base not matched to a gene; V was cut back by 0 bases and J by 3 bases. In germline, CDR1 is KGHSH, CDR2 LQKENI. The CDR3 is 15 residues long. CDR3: CASSPPGQPNEKLFF. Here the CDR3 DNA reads TGTGCCAGCTCACCACCGGGACAGCCTAATGAAAAACTGTTTTTT.

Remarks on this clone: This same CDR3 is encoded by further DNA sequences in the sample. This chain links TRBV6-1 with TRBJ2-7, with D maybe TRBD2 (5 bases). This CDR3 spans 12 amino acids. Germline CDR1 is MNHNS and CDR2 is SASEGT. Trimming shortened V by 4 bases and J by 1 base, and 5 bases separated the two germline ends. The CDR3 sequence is CASSGLSYEQYF. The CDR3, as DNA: TGTGCCAGCAGTGGACTATCCTACGAGCAGTACTTC.

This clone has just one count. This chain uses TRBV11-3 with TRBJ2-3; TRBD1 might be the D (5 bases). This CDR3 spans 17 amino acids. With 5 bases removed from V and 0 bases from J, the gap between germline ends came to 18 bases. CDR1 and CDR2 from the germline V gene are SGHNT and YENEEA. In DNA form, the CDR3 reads TGTGCCAGCAGCCAAGGTGCCAAGGACACGAGCACAGATACGCAGTATTTT. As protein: CASSQGAKDTSTDTQYF.

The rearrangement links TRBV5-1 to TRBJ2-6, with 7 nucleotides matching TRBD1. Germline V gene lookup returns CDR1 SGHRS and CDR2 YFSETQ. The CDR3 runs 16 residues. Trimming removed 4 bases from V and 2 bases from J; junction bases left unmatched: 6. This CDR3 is CASSLTRGPGANVLTF. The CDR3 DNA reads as TGCGCCAGCAGCCTAACAAGGGGGCCTGGGGCCAACGTCCTGACTTTC.

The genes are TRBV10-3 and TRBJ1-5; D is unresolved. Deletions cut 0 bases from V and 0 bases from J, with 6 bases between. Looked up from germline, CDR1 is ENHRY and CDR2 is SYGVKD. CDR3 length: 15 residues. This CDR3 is CAISESRDSNQPQHF. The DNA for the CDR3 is TGTGCCATCAGTGAGTCCCGGGATAGCAATCAGCCCCAGCATTTT.

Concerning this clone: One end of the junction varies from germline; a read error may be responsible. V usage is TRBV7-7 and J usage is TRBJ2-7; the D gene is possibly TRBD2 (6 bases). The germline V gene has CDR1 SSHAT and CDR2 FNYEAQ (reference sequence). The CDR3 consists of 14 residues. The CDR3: CASSPGSQSYEQYF. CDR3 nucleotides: TGTGCTAGCAGCCCCGGGAGCCAGTCCTACGAGCAGTACTTC.

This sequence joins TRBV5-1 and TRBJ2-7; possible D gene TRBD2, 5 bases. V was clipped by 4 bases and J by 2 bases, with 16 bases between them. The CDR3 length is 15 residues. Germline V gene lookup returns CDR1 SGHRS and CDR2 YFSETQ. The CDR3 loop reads CASSIDPGNPYEQYF. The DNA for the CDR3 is TGCGCCAGCAGCATAGACCCGGGGAATCCCTACGAGCAGTACTTC. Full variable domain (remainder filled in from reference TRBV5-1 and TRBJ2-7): KAGVTQTPRYLIKTRGQQVTLSCSPISGHRSVSWYQQTPGQGLQFLFEYFSETQRNKGNFPGRFSGRQFSNSRSEMNVSTLELGDSALYLCASSIDPGNPYEQYFGPGTRLTVT.

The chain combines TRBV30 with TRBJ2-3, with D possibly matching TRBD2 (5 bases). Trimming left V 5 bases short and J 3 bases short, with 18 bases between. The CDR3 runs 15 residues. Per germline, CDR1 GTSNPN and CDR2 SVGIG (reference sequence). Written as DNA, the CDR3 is TGTGCCTGGCTGTTAGCGAGCAGGTCGACAGATACGCAGTATTTT. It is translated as CAWLLASRSTDTQYF. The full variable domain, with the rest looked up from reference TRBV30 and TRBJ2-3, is SQTIHQWPATLVQPVGSPLSLECTVEGTSNPNLYWYRQAAGRGLQLLFYSVGIGQISSEVPQNLSASRPQDRQFILSSKKLLLSDSGFYLCAWLLASRSTDTQYFGPGTRLTVL.

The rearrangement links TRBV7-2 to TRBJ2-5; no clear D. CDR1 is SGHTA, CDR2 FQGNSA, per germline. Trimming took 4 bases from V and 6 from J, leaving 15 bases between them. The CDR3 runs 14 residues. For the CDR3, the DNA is TGTGCCAGCAGCTCCTCCGTGGGGTCCAAGACCCAGTACTTC. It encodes CASSSSVGSKTQYF.

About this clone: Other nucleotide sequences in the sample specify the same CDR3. CDR3 region: CASGITDTQYF. The CDR3 nucleotides are TGTGCCAGCGGTATCACAGATACGCAGTATTTT. The rearrangement joins TRBV28 to TRBJ2-3; D gene ambiguous. Germline V CDR1 and CDR2: MDHEN, SYDVKM. With 8 bases removed from V and 2 bases from J, the gap between germline ends came to 5 bases. This CDR3 comprises 11 residues.

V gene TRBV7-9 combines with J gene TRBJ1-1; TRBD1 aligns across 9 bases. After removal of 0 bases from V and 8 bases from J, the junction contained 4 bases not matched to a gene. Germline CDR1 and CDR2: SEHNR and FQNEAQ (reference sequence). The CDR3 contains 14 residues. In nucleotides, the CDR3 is TGTGCCAGCAGCTTAGCGGCCGGGACAGGGGAAGCTTTCTTT. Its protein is CASSLAAGTGEAFF.

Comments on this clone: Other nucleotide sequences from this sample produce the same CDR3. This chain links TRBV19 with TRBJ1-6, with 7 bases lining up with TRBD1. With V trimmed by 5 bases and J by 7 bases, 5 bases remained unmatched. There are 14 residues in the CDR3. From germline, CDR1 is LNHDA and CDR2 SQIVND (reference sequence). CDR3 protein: CASSPGQRNSPLHF. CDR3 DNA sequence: TGTGCCAGTAGTCCGGGACAGAGGAATTCACCCCTCCACTTT.

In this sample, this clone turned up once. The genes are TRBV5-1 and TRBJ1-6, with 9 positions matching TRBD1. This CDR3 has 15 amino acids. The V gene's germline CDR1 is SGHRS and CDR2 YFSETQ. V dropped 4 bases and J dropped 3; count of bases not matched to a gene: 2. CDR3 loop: CASSEDRGYNSPLHF. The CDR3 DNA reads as TGCGCCAGCAGCGAGGACAGGGGCTATAATTCACCCCTCCACTTT.

CDR3 coding DNA: TGTGCCAGCAGCTCACGGACGGACGATGAGTTCTTC. Translated: CASSSRTDDEFF. The J gene is TRBJ2-1, the V gene TRBV7-9; unclear D gene. With 4 bases removed from V and 14 bases from J, the gap between germline ends came to 15 bases. This CDR3 contains 12 residues. Germline-derived CDR1 and CDR2 are SEHNR and FQNEAQ (reference sequence). The variable domain in full, completed from reference TRBV7-9 and TRBJ2-1, reads DTGVSQNPRHKITKRGQNVTFRCDPISEHNRLYWYRQTLGQGPEFLTYFQNEAQLEKSRLLSDRFSAERPKGSFSTLEIQRTEQGDSAMYLCASSSRTDDEFFGPGTRLTVL.

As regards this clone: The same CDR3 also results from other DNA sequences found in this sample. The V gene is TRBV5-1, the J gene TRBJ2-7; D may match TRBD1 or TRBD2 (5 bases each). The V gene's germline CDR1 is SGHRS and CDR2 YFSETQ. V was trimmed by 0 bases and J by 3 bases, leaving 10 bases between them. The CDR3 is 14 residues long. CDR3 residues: CASSLEAGSYEQYF. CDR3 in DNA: TGCGCCAGCAGCTTGGAAGCAGGGAGCTACGAGCAGTACTTC.

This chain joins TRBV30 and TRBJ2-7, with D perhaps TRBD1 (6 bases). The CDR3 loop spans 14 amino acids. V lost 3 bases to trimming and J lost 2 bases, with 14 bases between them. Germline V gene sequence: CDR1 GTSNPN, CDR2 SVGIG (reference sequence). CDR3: CAWRDSVWPYEQYF. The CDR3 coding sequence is TGTGCCTGGAGGGACAGTGTATGGCCCTACGAGCAGTACTTC.